This T cell receptor (beta chain) emerged from a study of shared clonotypes between healthy human individuals. Looking at the study overall: Three plates each covered CD4 naive and memory; CD8 naive two, CD8 memory one. Study results and caveats: Shared across a few donors were around 4.7% of the naive CD4 clonotypes.

About this clone itself: Its matching antigen is unknown.

The V and J ends lost 0 bases and 8 bases, in that order; junction bases with no gene match: 4. This CDR3 comprises 15 residues. The germline gives CDR1 SEHNR, CDR2 FQNEAQ (reference sequence). TCRdb's table, derived via immunoSEQ multiplex PCR, lists solely in-frame clones and lacks some. Among some 2.1 million clones listed, roughly 94% were seen once. The chain carries TRBV7-9 and TRBJ1-4; 9 bases are shared with TRBD1. Specimen: naive CD4+ T cells sorted from blood. Specified subset: CD45RA+ positively selected. This receptor was obtained from a man aged 18 to 29 in good health. The CDR3 DNA follows: TGTGCCAGCAGCTTAGCGTCGACAGGGGGGGAAAAACTGTTTTTT. The encoded protein is CASSLASTGGEKLFF.